This T cell receptor (beta chain) was identified during a study of shared clonotypes between healthy human individuals. Study-level background: Per-donor plates numbered three CD4 naive, three CD4 memory, two CD8 naive and one CD8 memory. Study-wide results and limits: Across subsets, estimated richness was generally greater for naive than for memory populations.

Repertoires were generated with immunoSEQ multiplex PCR, while TCRdb's copy carries only in-frame clones and drops some. The sample holds fewer than 3 million clones; 85% to 95% are singletons and the top ten take about 0.41%. With 0 bases removed from V and 5 bases from J, the gap between germline ends came to 8 bases. The CDR3 has 14 amino acids. Germline lookup yields CDR1 SGHVS and CDR2 FQNEAQ. In the case of this clone: No antigen is known for it.

The genes are TRBV7-8 and TRBJ2-1; D remains ambiguous. Sequences were obtained from naive CD4+ T cells from PBMCs. Subset here: CD45RA+ positively selected. The source is a man aged 18 to 29 in good health. Some clones in this sample may be carry-over from other donors' samples. CDR3 DNA: TGTGCCAGCAGCTTAGCTGGGTACAACAATGAGCAGTTCTTC. This encodes CASSLAGYNNEQFF.